Listed below are T cell receptor beta chains from one sample, sequenced in a study of T cells in Graves' hyperthyroidism and ophthalmopathy. TCRdb used MiXCR to reprocess the multiplex PCR reads, holding one entry per CDR3 protein. In the table there are around 620,000 distinct CDR3 sequences, around 15% of which are singletons. The sequenced sample consisted of blood. The receptors derive from a woman aged 25 to 39 with Graves' hyperthyroidism. The CDR3 runs from the conserved cysteine through the conserved F or W. The D gene is left open where the match is weak. Not all rows give a size; the values are once, few, many and, for expanded clones, a class.

size	D	V	J	CDR3	DNA
few	-	TRBV2	TRBJ2-7	CASSATGTRAYEQYF	TGTGCCAGCAGCGCGACCGGGACACGGGCCTACGAGCAGTACTTC
many	-	TRBV20-1	TRBJ1-5	CSARDGGGGNQPQHF	TGCAGTGCTAGAGATGGCGGGGGTGGCAATCAGCCCCAGCATTTT
few	TRBD1	TRBV6-5	TRBJ2-3	CASSYRQGRTDTQYF	TGTGCCAGCAGTTACCGACAGGGGCGCACAGATACGCAGTATTTT
-	-	TRBV27	TRBJ2-7	CASSLPAHEQYF	TGTGCCAGCAGTTTACCCGCCCACGAGCAGTACTTC
few	-	TRBV28	TRBJ1-4	CASSLRRRVNEKLFF	TGTGCCAGCAGTTTAAGGAGGCGCGTGAATGAAAAACTGTTTTTT
-	TRBD2	TRBV6-1	TRBJ2-1	CASSSLASTYNEQFF	TGTGCCAGCAGTTCACTAGCGAGTACCTACAATGAGCAGTTCTTC
many	-	TRBV3-1	TRBJ2-3	CASSQELRTDTQYF	TGTGCCAGCAGCCAAGAATTACGCACAGATACGCAGTATTTT
many	-	TRBV28	TRBJ2-4	CASSPTGGLKNIQYF	TGTGCCAGCAGCCCTACGGGGGGCCTCAAAAACATTCAGTACTTC
many	-	TRBV10-3	TRBJ2-7	CAISEHSRTSTYEQYF	TGTGCCATCAGTGAGCACTCAAGGACATCCACCTACGAGCAGTACTTC
-	TRBD2	TRBV13	TRBJ2-7	CASSGRLAGGYYEQYF	TGTGCCAGCAGCGGCAGACTAGCGGGAGGTTATTACGAGCAGTACTTC
many	-	TRBV28	TRBJ2-2	CASSPRPGELFF	TGTGCCAGCAGTCCCCGGCCCGGGGAGCTGTTTTTT
many	-	TRBV20-1	TRBJ2-3	CSAIFSSGLLNTDTQYF	TGCAGTGCTATTTTCTCCTCGGGACTCCTAAACACAGATACGCAGTATTTT
-	TRBD2	TRBV11-1	TRBJ2-1	CASSRSGGTYNEQFF	TGTGCCAGCAGCCGTAGCGGGGGAACCTACAATGAGCAGTTCTTC
-	TRBD2	TRBV28	TRBJ2-5	CATGGWTSGQETQYF	TGTGCCACCGGGGGGTGGACTAGCGGTCAAGAGACCCAGTACTTC
few	-	TRBV16	TRBJ1-3	CASSLTPDSDGNTIYF	TGTGCCAGCAGCCTGACCCCGGACAGTGATGGAAACACCATATATTTT
-	TRBD2	TRBV7-9	TRBJ2-2	CASTTQRDNTGELFF	TGTGCCAGCACGACCCAGCGGGATAACACCGGGGAGCTGTTTTTT
many	TRBD2	TRBV2	TRBJ2-1	CASTKGLAVLNNEQFF	TGTGCCAGCACAAAAGGACTAGCGGTACTCAACAATGAGCAGTTCTTC
-	TRBD1	TRBV7-2	TRBJ1-2	CASSLVVLRGQNYGYTF	TGTGCCAGCAGCTTAGTGGTGTTGAGGGGACAGAACTATGGCTACACCTTC
-	TRBD1	TRBV28	TRBJ2-5	CASSLPGTGKETQYF	TGTGCCAGCAGCCTTCCCGGGACAGGGAAAGAGACCCAGTACTTC
few	TRBD2	TRBV15	TRBJ2-5	CATSRDTAGAETQYF	TGTGCCACCAGCAGAGATACAGCGGGAGCTGAGACCCAGTACTTC
few	TRBD2	TRBV24-1	TRBJ2-2	CATSDFRGGTANTGELFF	TGTGCCACCAGTGATTTTCGGGGGGGAACGGCTAACACCGGGGAGCTGTTTTTT
few	-	TRBV20-1	TRBJ2-2	CSAPGSGGELFF	TGCAGTGCCCCGGGTAGTGGCGGGGAGCTGTTTTTT
-	-	TRBV6-1	TRBJ2-5	CAAGREIRETQYF	TGTGCTGCGGGAAGGGAGATCCGGGAGACCCAGTACTTC
-	-	TRBV29-1	TRBJ1-2	CSVREGWFGYIF	TGCAGCGTGCGAGAGGGGTGGTTTGGCTACATCTTC
many	TRBD2	TRBV7-9	TRBJ2-1	CASSSVAGVRNEQFF	TGTGCCAGCAGCTCAGTGGCGGGAGTTAGAAATGAGCAGTTCTTC
-	-	TRBV4-1	TRBJ1-5	CASSQELPGGNQPQHF	TGCGCCAGCAGCCAAGAGCTCCCCGGGGGCAATCAGCCCCAGCATTTT
-	TRBD2	TRBV3-1	TRBJ2-5	CASSGCLAGRILESQYF	TGTGCCAGCAGCGGCTGCCTAGCGGGAAGGATACTGGAGTCCCAGTACTTC
few	TRBD2	TRBV3-1	TRBJ2-3	CASSQAPGLAADTQYF	TGTGCCAGCAGCCAGGCACCGGGACTAGCCGCAGATACGCAGTATTTT
many	TRBD2	TRBV28	TRBJ2-3	CASSTRTSGVETDTQYF	TGTGCCAGCAGCACCCGGACTAGCGGGGTGGAGACAGATACGCAGTATTTT
many	-	TRBV11-3	TRBJ2-7	CASGAWSSYEQYF	TGTGCCAGCGGTGCGTGGAGCTCCTACGAGCAGTACTTC
few	-	TRBV12-3/TRBV12-4	TRBJ2-3	CASGLTTQYF	TGTGCCAGCGGCCTCACTACGCAGTATTTT
-	TRBD2	TRBV25-1	TRBJ2-3	CASSDALAGGPDTRYF	TGTGCCAGCAGTGATGCTCTAGCGGGAGGGCCGGATACGCGGTATTTT
few	TRBD1	TRBV5-6	TRBJ1-5	CASSNRDRGYQPQHF	TGTGCCAGCAGCAACCGGGACAGGGGATATCAGCCCCAGCATTTT
many	TRBD2	TRBV20-1	TRBJ2-3	CSARFTSGTDTQYF	TGCAGTGCTAGGTTCACTAGCGGTACAGATACGCAGTATTTT
few	-	TRBV5-1	TRBJ2-3	CASSLGTQSTDTQYF	TGCGCCAGCAGCTTGGGGACCCAGAGCACAGATACGCAGTATTTT
many	-	TRBV20-1	TRBJ2-7	CSAAGQSIYEQYF	TGCAGTGCCGCGGGACAGTCAATATACGAGCAGTACTTC
-	-	TRBV5-1	TRBJ2-3	CASSLGTSGAGDTQYF	TGCGCCAGCAGCTTAGGCACCTCGGGGGCCGGAGATACGCAGTATTTT
many	-	TRBV24-1	TRBJ2-2	CATSEGRTGELFF	TGTGCCACCAGTGAAGGGCGGACCGGGGAGCTGTTTTTT
-	-	TRBV6-1	TRBJ2-7	CASGFTDGTSTYEQYF	TGTGCCAGCGGGTTTACAGACGGGACCTCTACCTACGAGCAGTACTTC
-	TRBD1	TRBV29-1	TRBJ2-5	CSVAGTGGRETRYF	TGCAGCGTAGCCGGGACAGGGGGTAGGGAGACCCGGTACTTC
many	TRBD2	TRBV9	TRBJ2-1	CASSTLAGVSEEQFF	TGTGCCAGCAGCACACTAGCGGGAGTCTCGGAGGAGCAGTTCTTC
few	-	TRBV2	TRBJ2-1	CASTGVISYNEQFF	TGTGCCAGCACAGGGGTGATCTCCTACAATGAGCAGTTCTTC
-	TRBD2	TRBV10-2	TRBJ2-7	CASSDGTSGKGSYEQYF	TGCGCCAGCAGTGACGGGACTAGCGGGAAAGGAAGCTACGAGCAGTACTTC
few	-	TRBV28	TRBJ2-1	CASKLGVGEQFF	TGTGCCAGCAAGTTAGGCGTGGGTGAGCAGTTCTTC
few	-	TRBV29-1	TRBJ2-3	CSVERSLEDTQYF	TGCAGCGTTGAACGGTCGCTCGAGGATACGCAGTATTTT
many	-	TRBV20-1	TRBJ2-1	CSAWDLKYNEQFF	TGCAGTGCTTGGGACTTAAAATACAATGAGCAGTTCTTC